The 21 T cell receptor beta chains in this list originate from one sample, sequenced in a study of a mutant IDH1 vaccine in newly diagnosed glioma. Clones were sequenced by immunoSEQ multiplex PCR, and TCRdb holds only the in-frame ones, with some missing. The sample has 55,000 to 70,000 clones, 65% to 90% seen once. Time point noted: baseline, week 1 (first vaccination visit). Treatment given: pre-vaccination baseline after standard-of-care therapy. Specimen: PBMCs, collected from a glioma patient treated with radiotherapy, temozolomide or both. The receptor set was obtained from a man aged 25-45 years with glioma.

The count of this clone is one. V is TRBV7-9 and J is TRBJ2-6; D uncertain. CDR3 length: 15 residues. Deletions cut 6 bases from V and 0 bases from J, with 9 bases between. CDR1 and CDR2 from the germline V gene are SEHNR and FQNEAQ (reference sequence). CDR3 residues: CASSPTHSGANVLTF. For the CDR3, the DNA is TGTGCCAGCAGTCCCACACACTCTGGGGCCAACGTCCTGACTTTC.

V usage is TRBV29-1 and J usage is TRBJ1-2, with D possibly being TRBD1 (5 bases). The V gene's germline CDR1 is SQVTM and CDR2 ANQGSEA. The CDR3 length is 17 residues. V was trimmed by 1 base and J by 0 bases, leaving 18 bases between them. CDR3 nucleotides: TGCAGCGTTGAAGCGACTTCAGGGCAGACCTCTAACTATGGCTACACCTTC. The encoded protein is CSVEATSGQTSNYGYTF.

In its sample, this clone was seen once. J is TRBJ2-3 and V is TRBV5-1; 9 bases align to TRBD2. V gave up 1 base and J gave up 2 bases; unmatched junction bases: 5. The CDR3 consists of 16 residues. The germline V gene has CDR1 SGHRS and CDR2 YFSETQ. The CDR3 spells CASSLWAGGNTDTQYF. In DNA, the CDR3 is TGCGCCAGCAGCTTGTGGGCGGGGGGGAACACAGATACGCAGTATTTT. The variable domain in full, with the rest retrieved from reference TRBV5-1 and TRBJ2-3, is KAGVTQTPRYLIKTRGQQVTLSCSPISGHRSVSWYQQTPGQGLQFLFEYFSETQRNKGNFPGRFSGRQFSNSRSEMNVSTLELGDSALYLCASSLWAGGNTDTQYFGPGTRLTVL.

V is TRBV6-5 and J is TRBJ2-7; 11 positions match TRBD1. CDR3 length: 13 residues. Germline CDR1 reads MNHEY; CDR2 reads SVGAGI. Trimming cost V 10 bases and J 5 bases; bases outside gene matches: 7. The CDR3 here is CAIKDRGLNEQYF. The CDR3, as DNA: TGTGCCATTAAGGACAGGGGGCTGAACGAGCAGTACTTC.

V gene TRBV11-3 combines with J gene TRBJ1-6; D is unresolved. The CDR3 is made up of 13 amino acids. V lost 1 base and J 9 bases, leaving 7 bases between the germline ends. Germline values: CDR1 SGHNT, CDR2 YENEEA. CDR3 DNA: TGTGCCAGCAGCTTAGCGAAGGGTTCACCCCTCCACTTT. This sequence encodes CASSLAKGSPLHF.

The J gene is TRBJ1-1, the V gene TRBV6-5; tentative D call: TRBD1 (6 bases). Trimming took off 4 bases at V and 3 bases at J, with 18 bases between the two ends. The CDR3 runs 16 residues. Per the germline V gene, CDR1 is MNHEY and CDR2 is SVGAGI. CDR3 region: CASSSRDTGGYTEAFF. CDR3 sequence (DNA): TGTGCCAGCAGTTCTAGGGACACCGGAGGGTACACTGAAGCTTTCTTT.

As DNA, the CDR3 is TGTGCCAGCAGTGAAAAGGAGGGACAGGCTAGCACAGATACGCAGTATTTT. Protein product: CASSEKEGQASTDTQYF. The V gene is TRBV2, the J gene TRBJ2-3, with 8 bases that match TRBD1. J gave up 0 bases and V 2 bases, and 7 bases lay outside the gene matches. CDR1 is SNHLY and CDR2 is FYNNEI in the germline V gene. CDR3 length: 17 residues.

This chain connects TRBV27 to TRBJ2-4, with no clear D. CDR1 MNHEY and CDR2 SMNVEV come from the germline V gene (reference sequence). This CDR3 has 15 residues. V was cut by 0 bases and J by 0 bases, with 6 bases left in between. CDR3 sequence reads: CASSLSALAKNIQYF. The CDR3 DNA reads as TGTGCCAGCAGTTTATCCGCACTAGCCAAAAACATTCAGTACTTC.

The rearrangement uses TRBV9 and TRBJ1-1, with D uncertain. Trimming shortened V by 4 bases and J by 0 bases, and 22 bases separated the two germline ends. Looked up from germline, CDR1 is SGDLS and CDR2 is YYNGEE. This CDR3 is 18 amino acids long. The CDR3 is CASSTNAVKGEMNTEAFF. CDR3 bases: TGTGCCAGCAGCACCAATGCCGTGAAGGGCGAAATGAACACTGAAGCTTTCTTT.

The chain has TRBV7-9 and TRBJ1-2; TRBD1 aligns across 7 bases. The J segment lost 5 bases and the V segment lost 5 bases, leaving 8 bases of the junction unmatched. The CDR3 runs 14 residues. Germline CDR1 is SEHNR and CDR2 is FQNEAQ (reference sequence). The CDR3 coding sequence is TGTGCCAGCAGCAATAACAGGGGCGGGTATGGCTACACCTTC. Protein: CASSNNRGGYGYTF.

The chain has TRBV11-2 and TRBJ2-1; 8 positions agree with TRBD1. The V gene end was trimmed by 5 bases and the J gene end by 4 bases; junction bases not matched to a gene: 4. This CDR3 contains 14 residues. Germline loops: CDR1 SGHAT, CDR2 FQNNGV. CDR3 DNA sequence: TGTGCCAGCAGCCCCCGGACAGGGTACAATGAGCAGTTCTTC. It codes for CASSPRTGYNEQFF.

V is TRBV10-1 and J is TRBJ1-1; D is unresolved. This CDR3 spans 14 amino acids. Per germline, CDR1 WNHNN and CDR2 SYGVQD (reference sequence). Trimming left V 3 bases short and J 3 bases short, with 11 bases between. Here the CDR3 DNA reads TGCGCCAGCAGTGACCTGACGGACCACACTGAAGCTTTCTTT. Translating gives CASSDLTDHTEAFF.

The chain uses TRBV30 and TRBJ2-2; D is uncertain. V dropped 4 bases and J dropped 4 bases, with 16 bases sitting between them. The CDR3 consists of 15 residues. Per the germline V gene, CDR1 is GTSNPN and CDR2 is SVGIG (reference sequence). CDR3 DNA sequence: TGTGCCTGGACCAAAGGGCACCCGAGCACCGGGGAGCTGTTTTTT. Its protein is CAWTKGHPSTGELFF.

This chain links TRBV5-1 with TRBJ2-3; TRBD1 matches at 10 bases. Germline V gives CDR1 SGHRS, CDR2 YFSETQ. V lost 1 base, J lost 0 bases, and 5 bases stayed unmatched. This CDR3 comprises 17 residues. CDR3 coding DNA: TGCGCCAGCAGCTTGCCGACAGGGGGCAGAAGCACAGATACGCAGTATTTT. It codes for CASSLPTGGRSTDTQYF.

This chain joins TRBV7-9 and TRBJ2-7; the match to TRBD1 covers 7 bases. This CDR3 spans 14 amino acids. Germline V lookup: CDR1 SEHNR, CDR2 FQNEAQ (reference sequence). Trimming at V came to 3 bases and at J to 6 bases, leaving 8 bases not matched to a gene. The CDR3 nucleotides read TGTGCCAGCAGCTTGCTACAGGGGCCCCTCGAGCAGTACTTC. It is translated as CASSLLQGPLEQYF. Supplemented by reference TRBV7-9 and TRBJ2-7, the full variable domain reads DTGVSQNPRHKITKRGQNVTFRCDPISEHNRLYWYRQTLGQGPEFLTYFQNEAQLEKSRLLSDRFSAERPKGSFSTLEIQRTEQGDSAMYLCASSLLQGPLEQYFGPGTRLTVT.

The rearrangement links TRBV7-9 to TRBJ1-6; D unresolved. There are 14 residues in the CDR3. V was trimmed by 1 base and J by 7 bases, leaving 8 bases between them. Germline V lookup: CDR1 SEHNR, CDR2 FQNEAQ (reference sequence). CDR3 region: CASSLGGLNSPLHF. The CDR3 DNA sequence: TGTGCCAGCAGCTTAGGCGGACTCAATTCACCCCTCCACTTT. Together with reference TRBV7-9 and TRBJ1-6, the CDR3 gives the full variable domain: DTGVSQNPRHKITKRGQNVTFRCDPISEHNRLYWYRQTLGQGPEFLTYFQNEAQLEKSRLLSDRFSAERPKGSFSTLEIQRTEQGDSAMYLCASSLGGLNSPLHFGNGTRLTVT.

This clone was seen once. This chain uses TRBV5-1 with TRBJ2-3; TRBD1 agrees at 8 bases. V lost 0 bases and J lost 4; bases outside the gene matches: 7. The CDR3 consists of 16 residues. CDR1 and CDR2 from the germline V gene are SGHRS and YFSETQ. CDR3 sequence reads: CASSLEDRVSSDTQYF. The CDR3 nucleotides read TGCGCCAGCAGCTTGGAGGACAGGGTTAGCTCAGATACGCAGTATTTT.

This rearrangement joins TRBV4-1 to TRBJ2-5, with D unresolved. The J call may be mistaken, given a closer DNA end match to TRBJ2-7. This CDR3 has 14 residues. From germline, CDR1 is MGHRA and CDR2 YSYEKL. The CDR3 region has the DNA TGCGCCAGCAGCCAAGAGTCGGGTCCCTACGAGCAGTACTTC. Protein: CASSQESGPYEQYF.

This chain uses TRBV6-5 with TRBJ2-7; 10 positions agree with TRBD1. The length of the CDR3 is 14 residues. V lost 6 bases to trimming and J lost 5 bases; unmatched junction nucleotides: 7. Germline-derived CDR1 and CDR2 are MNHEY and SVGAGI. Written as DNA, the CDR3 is TGTGCCAGCAGACGGGACAGGGGACCGAACGAGCAGTACTTC. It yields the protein CASRRDRGPNEQYF.

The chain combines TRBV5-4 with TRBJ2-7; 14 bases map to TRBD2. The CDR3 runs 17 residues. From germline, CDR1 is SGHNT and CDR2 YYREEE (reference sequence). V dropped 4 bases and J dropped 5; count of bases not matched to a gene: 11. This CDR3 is CASSAGLAGVVDHEQYF. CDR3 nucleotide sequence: TGTGCCAGCAGCGCGGGACTAGCGGGGGTGGTAGACCACGAGCAGTACTTC.

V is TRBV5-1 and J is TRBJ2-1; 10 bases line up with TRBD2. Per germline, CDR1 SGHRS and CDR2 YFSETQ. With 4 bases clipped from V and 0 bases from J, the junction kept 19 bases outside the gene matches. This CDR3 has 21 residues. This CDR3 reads CASSPGGLAGALRSSYNEQFF. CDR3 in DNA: TGCGCCAGCAGCCCCGGAGGGCTAGCGGGGGCCCTCCGCAGCTCCTACAATGAGCAGTTCTTC.